This is a list of T cell receptor beta chains from one sample in a study of blood T cells in healthy people across ages. MiXCR, run by TCRdb on the 5' RACE reads, gives a single entry per CDR3 protein. The profile shows over 1,500,000 distinct CDR3 sequences, more than 35% of them singletons. Sequenced input: blood. The receptors were gathered from a human donor in good health. The CDR3 runs from the conserved cysteine through the conserved F or W. D genes are given only for firm matches. Clone size is stated in some rows and not others, as once, few, many or a class when expanded.

TRBJ2-7 TRBD2 few TRBV6-9 15 TGTGCCAGCAGTCCCCCCTGGCTAGCGGGGGACGAGCAGTACTTC CASSPPWLAGDEQYF
TRBJ2-7 TRBD2 few TRBV5-1 15 TGCGCCAGCAACCCAGGACTAGCGGGACCCTACGAGCAGTACTTC CASNPGLAGPYEQYF
TRBJ2-7 . . TRBV20-1 13 TGCAGTGCTTTTGGACGGACTTCCTACGAGCAGTACTTC CSAFGRTSYEQYF
TRBJ1-2 . . TRBV28 18 TGTGCCAGCAGTACCTCTGGACTCATCGATGGCCATAACTATGGCTACACCTTC CASSTSGLIDGHNYGYTF
TRBJ2-7 TRBD2 few TRBV7-2 16 TGTGCCAGCAGACCAGGACTAGCGCCCCGCTGGGGTGAGCAGTACTTC CASRPGLAPRWGEQYF
TRBJ2-1 . . TRBV6-2/TRBV6-3 17 TGTGCCAGCAGTGGTTTAAAGACGGTCGAGTTTTACAATGAGCAGTTCTTC CASSGLKTVEFYNEQFF
TRBJ2-5 TRBD1 . TRBV6-2/TRBV6-3 14 TGTGCCAGCAGCTGGACAGGGATCGAGGAGACCCAGTACTTC CASSWTGIEETQYF
TRBJ2-7 . . TRBV11-2 17 TGTGCCAGCAGCTTAGATGGTGGAGGGATACAGACCTACGAGCAGTACTTC CASSLDGGGIQTYEQYF
TRBJ2-1 TRBD1 . TRBV10-3 12 TGTGCCACCGGACAGGGGAGGAATGAGCAGTTCTTC CATGQGRNEQFF
TRBJ1-2 . . TRBV7-2 14 TGTGCCAGCAGCTTAGGGGCAGACACCTATGGCTACACCTTC CASSLGADTYGYTF
TRBJ2-3 TRBD2 . TRBV4-3 18 TGCGCCAGCAGCCAAGCCCTAGGACTAGCGGGGGGGGCAGATACGCAGTATTTT CASSQALGLAGGADTQYF
TRBJ2-3 TRBD1 few TRBV12-3/TRBV12-4 15 TGTGCCAGCGGACCCGGGACAGGGGGTTTGGATACGCAGTATTTT CASGPGTGGLDTQYF
TRBJ2-1 TRBD2 . TRBV12-3/TRBV12-4 22 TGTGCCAGCAGCGCAACCTATCCCTACAGTTCCACCGGCGGGAGGACCTACAATGAGCAGTTCTTC CASSATYPYSSTGGRTYNEQFF
TRBJ2-7 . . TRBV4-3 14 TGCGCCAGCAGCCAAGGAGCAGGGACCTACGAGCAGTACTTC CASSQGAGTYEQYF
TRBJ2-7 . many TRBV14 14 TGTGCCAGCAGCAACGTCCAGTTCGGTTACGAGCAGTACTTC CASSNVQFGYEQYF
TRBJ2-3 . . TRBV20-1 14 TGCAGTGCTAGACCAGGGACTCGTACAGATACGCAGTATTTT CSARPGTRTDTQYF
TRBJ1-3 . . TRBV7-2 15 TGTGCCAGCAGCTTAAGGGGGGCAGCTGGAAACACCATATATTTT CASSLRGAAGNTIYF
TRBJ1-1 TRBD1 . TRBV2 17 TGTGCCAGCAGCGTCCGGACAGGAGACCTTTTAAACACTGAAGCTTTCTTT CASSVRTGDLLNTEAFF
TRBJ2-7 . few TRBV7-2 14 TGTGCCAGCAGCCAGACAGCCGGCCCCTACGAGCAGTACTTC CASSQTAGPYEQYF
TRBJ2-7 . . TRBV6-6 11 TGTGCCAGCAGGCGGGCTGGCGAGCAGTACTTC CASRRAGEQYF
TRBJ1-2 TRBD1 . TRBV6-2/TRBV6-3 13 TGTGCCAGCGGCCGACAGGGGGCTTTTGGCTACACCTTC CASGRQGAFGYTF
TRBJ2-1 TRBD2 . TRBV5-1 14 TGCGCCAGTGAAGCGGGGGGGTCTTACAATGAGCAGTTCTTC CASEAGGSYNEQFF
TRBJ2-7 . . TRBV20-1 15 TGCAGTGCTAGAGAAGGGCAGTACGTCAACTACGAGCAGTACTTC CSAREGQYVNYEQYF
TRBJ2-7 . few TRBV25-1 17 TGTGCCAGCAGTGAATTTGCGGATTCGGGCCACCCCTACGAGCAGTACTTC CASSEFADSGHPYEQYF
TRBJ2-7 . few TRBV20-1 15 TGCAGTGCTAGAGATACGAGGGTCATGGTCTACGAGCAGTACTTC CSARDTRVMVYEQYF
TRBJ2-1 . . TRBV5-1 17 TGCGCCAGCAGCGGAGAGACCCGGGCTATACCCTACAATGAGCAGTTCTTC CASSGETRAIPYNEQFF
TRBJ1-4 . . TRBV12-3/TRBV12-4 12 TGTGCCAGCGGACAGAGGGGCGAAAAACTGTTTTTT CASGQRGEKLFF
TRBJ2-7 . once TRBV11-2 13 TGTGCCAGCAGCTTCAAGAGGGGGGCCGAGCAGTACTTC CASSFKRGAEQYF
TRBJ2-3 TRBD1 once TRBV12-5 18 TGTGCTAGTGGTTTGGTAGCGGGCGCAGGGGGCCCCACAGATGCGCAGTATTTT CASGLVAGAGGPTDAQYF
TRBJ2-5 TRBD1 . TRBV7-3 13 TGTGCCAGCAGCCCGACAGGGTTTGAGACCCAGTACTTC CASSPTGFETQYF
TRBJ2-3 TRBD2 few TRBV20-1 16 TGCAGTGCTAGAGATCTACGGGGGGGCAACACAGATACGCAGTATTTT CSARDLRGGNTDTQYF
TRBJ2-1 TRBD2 . TRBV9 14 TGTGCCAGCAGCCCCCCTAGCGGGGGTAATGAGCAGTTCTTC CASSPPSGGNEQFF
TRBJ1-6 TRBD1 . TRBV7-2 16 TGTGCCAGCAGCTTAGACGGGACAGGAGGTTATTCACCCCTCCACTTT CASSLDGTGGYSPLHF
TRBJ1-5 TRBD1 . TRBV12-3/TRBV12-4 14 TGTGCCAGCAGTCCCCAGACAGGGTTTCAGCCCCAGCATTTT CASSPQTGFQPQHF
TRBJ2-1 . once TRBV6-1 14 TGTGCCAGCAGACCATCCCGCTCCTACAATGAGCAGTTCTTC CASRPSRSYNEQFF
TRBJ1-5 . few TRBV12-3/TRBV12-4 14 TGTGCCAGCAGTTTAGATCTCAGAAATCAGCCCCAGCATTTT CASSLDLRNQPQHF
TRBJ1-4 . . TRBV18 17 TGTGCCAGCTCACCACCGGGCCACGCTGCAACTAATGAAAAACTGTTTTTT CASSPPGHAATNEKLFF
TRBJ2-1 TRBD2 once TRBV3-1 16 TGTGCCAGCAGTCACGAGCGGGGGAGCTCCTACAATGAGCAGTTCTTC CASSHERGSSYNEQFF
TRBJ2-5 TRBD1 few TRBV6-2/TRBV6-3 14 TGTGCCAGCTTAACAGGGGGCGAAGCGAAGACCCAGTACTTC CASLTGGEAKTQYF
TRBJ2-4 TRBD2 . TRBV20-1 11 TGCAGTGCTATGCGGGGGGGCATTCAGTACTTC CSAMRGGIQYF
TRBJ2-1 . . TRBV4-1 17 TGCGCCAGCAGCCAAGATCCCGGACAGGGAGGGGACAATGAGCAGTTCTTC CASSQDPGQGGDNEQFF
TRBJ2-5 . . TRBV9 14 TGTGCCAGCAGCCCCGGGACCACCAGTGAGACCCAGTACTTC CASSPGTTSETQYF
TRBJ2-7 . . TRBV4-1 20 TGCGCCGCCAGCCGAAATACTCTCCCTCTCACCGAATGGGGCTCCTACGAGCAGTACTTC CAASRNTLPLTEWGSYEQYF
TRBJ1-3 TRBD1 once TRBV20-1 16 TGCAGTGCTAGAGATTTGCAGGGGGCAAGAGGAAACACCATATATTTT CSARDLQGARGNTIYF
TRBJ1-2 . many TRBV28 13 TGTGCCAGCAGTCCCAGGGCGGACTATGGCTACACCTTC CASSPRADYGYTF
TRBJ2-1 . . TRBV27 16 TGTGCCAGCAGTTTATCCCCTCCAGGCTCCTACAATGAGCAGTTCTTC CASSLSPPGSYNEQFF
TRBJ1-1 . . TRBV24-1 15 TGTGCCACCAGTGATTCCAGGGTGGGGAACTCTGAAGCTTTCTTT CATSDSRVGNSEAFF
TRBJ1-6 . . TRBV4-1 13 TGCGCCAGCAGCCTCCGACAGGATTCACCCCTCCACTTT CASSLRQDSPLHF
TRBJ2-5 . many TRBV7-9 15 TGTGCCAGCAGCTTAGGGAGACACCTCCGGGAGACCCAGTACTTC CASSLGRHLRETQYF